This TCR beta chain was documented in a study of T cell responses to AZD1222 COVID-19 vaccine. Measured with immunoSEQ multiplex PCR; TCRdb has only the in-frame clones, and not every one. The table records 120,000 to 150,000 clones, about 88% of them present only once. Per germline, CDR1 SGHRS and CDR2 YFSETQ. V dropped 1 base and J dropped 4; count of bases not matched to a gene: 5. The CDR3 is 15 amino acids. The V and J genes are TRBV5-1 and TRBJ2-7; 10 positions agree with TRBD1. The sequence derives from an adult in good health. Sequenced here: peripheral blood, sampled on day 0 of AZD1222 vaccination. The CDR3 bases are TGCGCCAGCAGCTTGCAGGGGACAGGGGCTTACGAGCAGTACTTC. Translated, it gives CASSLQGTGAYEQYF. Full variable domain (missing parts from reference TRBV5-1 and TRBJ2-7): KAGVTQTPRYLIKTRGQQVTLSCSPISGHRSVSWYQQTPGQGLQFLFEYFSETQRNKGNFPGRFSGRQFSNSRSEMNVSTLELGDSALYLCASSLQGTGAYEQYFGPGTRLTVT.